This T cell receptor (beta chain) derives from a study of vaccination effects on CD4 cells after COVID-19. Study as a whole: Before sequencing, viral peptide pools were used by the ViraFEST assay to expand antigen-specific CD4+ T cells.

Worth noting for this clone: The target antigen is unknown.

Sequencing was performed with immunoSEQ multiplex PCR; in TCRdb, only in-frame clones are kept and a portion is missing. Among 70,000 or so clones listed, 73% were seen once. Isolating CD4+ T cells followed 9 to 10 days of culture. Participants were vaccinated with two doses of either the BNT162b2 or mRNA-1273 vaccine. Germline CDR1 KGHDR, CDR2 SFDVKD. The length of the CDR3 is 16 residues. Trimming cost V 4 bases and J 1 base; bases outside gene matches: 5. The starting material was CD4+ T cells from PBMCs cultured without peptide, obtained after COVID-19 vaccination. The TCR was taken from a human donor who received a COVID-19 vaccine. The genes are TRBV24-1 and TRBJ2-2, with TRBD1 identical over 7 bases. CDR3 DNA sequence: TGTGCCACCAGTGACCTGACAGGGAAGAACACCGGGGAGCTGTTTTTT. Protein: CATSDLTGKNTGELFF.